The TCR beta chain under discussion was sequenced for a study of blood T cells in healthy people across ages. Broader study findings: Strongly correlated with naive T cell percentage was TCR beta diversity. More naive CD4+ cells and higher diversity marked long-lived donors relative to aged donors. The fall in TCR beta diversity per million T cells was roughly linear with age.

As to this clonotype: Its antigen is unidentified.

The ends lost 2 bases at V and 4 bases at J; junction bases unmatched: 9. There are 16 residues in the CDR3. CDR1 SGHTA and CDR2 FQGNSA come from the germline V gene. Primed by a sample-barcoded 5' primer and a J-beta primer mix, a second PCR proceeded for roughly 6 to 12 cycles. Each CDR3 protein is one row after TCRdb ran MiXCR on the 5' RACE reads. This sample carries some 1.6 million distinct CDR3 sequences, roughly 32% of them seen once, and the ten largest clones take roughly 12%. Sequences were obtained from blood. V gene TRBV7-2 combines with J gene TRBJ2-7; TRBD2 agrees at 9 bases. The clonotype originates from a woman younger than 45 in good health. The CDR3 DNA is TGTGCCAGCAGCTTATCTCCAGCGGGAGGACGTTACGAGCAGTACTTC. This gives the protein CASSLSPAGGRYEQYF.